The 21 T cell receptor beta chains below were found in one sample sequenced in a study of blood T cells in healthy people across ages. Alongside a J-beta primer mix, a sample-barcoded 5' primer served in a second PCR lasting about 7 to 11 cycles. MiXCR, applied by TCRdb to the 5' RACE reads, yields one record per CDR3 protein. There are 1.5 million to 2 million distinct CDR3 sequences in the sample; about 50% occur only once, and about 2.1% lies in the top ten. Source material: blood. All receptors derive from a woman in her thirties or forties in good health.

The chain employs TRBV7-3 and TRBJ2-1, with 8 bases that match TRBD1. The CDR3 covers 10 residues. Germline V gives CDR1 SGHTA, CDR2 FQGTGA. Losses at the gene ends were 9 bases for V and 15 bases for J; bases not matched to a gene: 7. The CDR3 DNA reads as TGTGCCAGTCCGGACAGGGCTCCGTTCTTC. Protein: CASPDRAPFF.

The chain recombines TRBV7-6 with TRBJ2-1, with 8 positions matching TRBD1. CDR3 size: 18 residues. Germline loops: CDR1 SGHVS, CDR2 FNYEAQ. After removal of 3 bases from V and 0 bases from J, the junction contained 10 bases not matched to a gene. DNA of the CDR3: TGTGCCAGCAGCTTCATCGGGACAGGCGTAAGCTCCTACAATGAGCAGTTCTTC. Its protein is CASSFIGTGVSSYNEQFF. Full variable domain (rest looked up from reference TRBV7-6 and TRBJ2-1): GAGVSQSPRYKVTKRGQDVALRCDPISGHVSLYWYRQALGQGPEFLTYFNYEAQQDKSGLPNDRFSAERPEGSISTLTIQRTEQRDSAMYRCASSFIGTGVSSYNEQFFGPGTRLTVL.

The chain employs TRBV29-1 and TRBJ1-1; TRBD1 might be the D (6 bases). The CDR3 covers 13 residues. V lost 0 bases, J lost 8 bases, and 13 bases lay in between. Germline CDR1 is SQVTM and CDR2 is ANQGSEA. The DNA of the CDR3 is TGCAGCGTTGAAGATCGACAGGCCGAAGAAGCTTTCTTT. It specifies CSVEDRQAEEAFF.

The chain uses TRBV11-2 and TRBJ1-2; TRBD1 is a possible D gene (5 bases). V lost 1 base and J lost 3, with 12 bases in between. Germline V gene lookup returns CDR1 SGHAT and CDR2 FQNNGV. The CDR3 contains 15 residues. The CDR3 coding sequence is TGTGCCAGCAGCTTAGGTGGGGCCGACTACTATGGCTACACCTTC. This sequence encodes CASSLGGADYYGYTF.

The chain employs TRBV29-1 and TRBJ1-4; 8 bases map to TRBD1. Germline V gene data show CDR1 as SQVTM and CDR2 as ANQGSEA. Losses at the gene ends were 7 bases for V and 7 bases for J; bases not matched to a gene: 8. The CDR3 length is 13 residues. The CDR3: CSGGQGRGEKLFF. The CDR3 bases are TGCAGCGGCGGACAGGGACGGGGTGAAAAACTGTTTTTT.

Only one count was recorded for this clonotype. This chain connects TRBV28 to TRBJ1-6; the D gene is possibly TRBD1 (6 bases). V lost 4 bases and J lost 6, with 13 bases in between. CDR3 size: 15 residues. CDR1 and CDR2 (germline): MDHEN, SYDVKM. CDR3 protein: CASSSVRDTNSPLHF. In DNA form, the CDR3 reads TGTGCCAGCAGTTCCGTAAGGGACACTAATTCACCCCTCCACTTT.

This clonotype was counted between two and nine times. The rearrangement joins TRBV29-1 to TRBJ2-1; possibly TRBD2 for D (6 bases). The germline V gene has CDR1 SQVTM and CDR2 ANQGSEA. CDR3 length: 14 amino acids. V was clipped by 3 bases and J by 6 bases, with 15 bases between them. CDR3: CSVDPASSVNEQFF. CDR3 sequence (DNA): TGCAGCGTTGATCCGGCCTCTAGCGTCAATGAGCAGTTCTTC.

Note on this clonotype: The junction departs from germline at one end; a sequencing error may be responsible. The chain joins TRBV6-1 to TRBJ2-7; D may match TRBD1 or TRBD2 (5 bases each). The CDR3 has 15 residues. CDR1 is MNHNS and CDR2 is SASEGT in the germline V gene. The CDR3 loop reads CASSASGTDVGAQYF. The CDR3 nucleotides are TGTGCCAGTAGTGCCTCCGGGACGGACGTGGGTGCGCAGTACTTC.

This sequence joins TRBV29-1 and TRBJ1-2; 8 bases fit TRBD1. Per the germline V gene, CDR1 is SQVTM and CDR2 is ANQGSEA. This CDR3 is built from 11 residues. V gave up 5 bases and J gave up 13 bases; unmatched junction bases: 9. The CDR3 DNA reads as TGCAGCGTTTTTTTTCGGACAGGGTGCACCTTC. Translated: CSVFFRTGCTF.

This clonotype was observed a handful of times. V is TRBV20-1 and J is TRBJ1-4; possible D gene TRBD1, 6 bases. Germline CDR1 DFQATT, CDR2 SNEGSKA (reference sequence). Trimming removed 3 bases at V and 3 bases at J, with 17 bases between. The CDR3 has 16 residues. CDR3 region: CSASPAGAVANEKLFF. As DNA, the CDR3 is TGCAGTGCTAGCCCGGCAGGGGCGGTGGCTAATGAAAAACTGTTTTTT.

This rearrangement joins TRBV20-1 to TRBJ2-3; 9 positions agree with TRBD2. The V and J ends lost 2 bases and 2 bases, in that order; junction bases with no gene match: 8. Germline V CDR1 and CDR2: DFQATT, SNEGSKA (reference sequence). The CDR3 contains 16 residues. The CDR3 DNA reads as TGCAGTGCTAGATCCCTAGCGGGAATCCACACAGATACGCAGTATTTT. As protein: CSARSLAGIHTDTQYF.

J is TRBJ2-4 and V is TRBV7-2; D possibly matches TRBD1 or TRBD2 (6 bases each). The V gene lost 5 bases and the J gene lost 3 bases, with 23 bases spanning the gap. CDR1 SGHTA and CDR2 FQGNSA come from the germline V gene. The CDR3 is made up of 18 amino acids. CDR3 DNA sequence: TGTGCCAGCAGCCTAGGGGGGTTTTCCCCCGCGGGCAAAAACATTCAGTACTTC. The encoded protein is CASSLGGFSPAGKNIQYF.

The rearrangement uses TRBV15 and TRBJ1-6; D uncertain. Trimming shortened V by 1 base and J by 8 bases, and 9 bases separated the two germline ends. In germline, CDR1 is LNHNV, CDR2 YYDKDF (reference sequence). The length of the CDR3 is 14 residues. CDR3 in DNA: TGTGCCACCAGCAGAGTGGGTCGGGATTCACCCCTCCACTTT. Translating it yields CATSRVGRDSPLHF.

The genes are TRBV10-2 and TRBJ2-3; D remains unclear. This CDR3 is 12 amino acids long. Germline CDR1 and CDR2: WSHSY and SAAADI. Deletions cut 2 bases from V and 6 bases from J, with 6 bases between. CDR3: CASSEDADTQYF. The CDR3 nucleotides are TGCGCCAGCAGTGAGGACGCGGATACGCAGTATTTT.

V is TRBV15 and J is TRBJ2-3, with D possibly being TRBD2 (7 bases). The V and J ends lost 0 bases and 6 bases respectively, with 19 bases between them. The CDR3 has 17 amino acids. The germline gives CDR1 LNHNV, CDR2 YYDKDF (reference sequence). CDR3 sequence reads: CATSRDDEVRGRDTQYF. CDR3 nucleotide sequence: TGTGCCACCAGCAGAGATGATGAAGTGCGGGGGCGGGATACGCAGTATTTT.

The CDR3 here is CATRTIEGANQPQHF. CDR3 sequence (DNA): TGTGCCACCCGAACGATAGAAGGGGCAAATCAGCCCCAGCATTTT. The rearrangement uses TRBV15 and TRBJ1-5, with a tentative D call TRBD1 (5 bases). The CDR3 contains 15 residues. Germline V CDR1 and CDR2: LNHNV, YYDKDF (reference sequence). The V end was cut by 8 bases, the J end by 4 bases, with 18 bases between.

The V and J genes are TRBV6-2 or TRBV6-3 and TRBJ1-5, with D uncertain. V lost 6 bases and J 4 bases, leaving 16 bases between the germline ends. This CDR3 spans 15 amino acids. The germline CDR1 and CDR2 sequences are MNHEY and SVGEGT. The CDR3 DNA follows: TGTGCCAGCAGGCCCTCGGACGGAGGTAATCAGCCCCAGCATTTT. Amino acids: CASRPSDGGNQPQHF.

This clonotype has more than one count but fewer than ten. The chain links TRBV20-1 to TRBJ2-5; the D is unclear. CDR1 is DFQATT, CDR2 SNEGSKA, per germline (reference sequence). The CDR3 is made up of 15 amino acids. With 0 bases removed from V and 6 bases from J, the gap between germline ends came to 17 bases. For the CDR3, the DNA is TGCAGTGCTAGAGATTCGTATCGAGGAGATCAGACCCAGTACTTC. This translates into CSARDSYRGDQTQYF.

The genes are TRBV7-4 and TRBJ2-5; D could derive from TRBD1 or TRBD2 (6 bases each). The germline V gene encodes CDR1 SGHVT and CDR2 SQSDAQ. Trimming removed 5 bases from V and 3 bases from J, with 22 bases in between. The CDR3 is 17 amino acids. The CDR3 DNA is TGTGCCAGCAGCGGGAGGCCGGGGGCCGGCGTCAAAGAGACCCAGTACTTC. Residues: CASSGRPGAGVKETQYF.

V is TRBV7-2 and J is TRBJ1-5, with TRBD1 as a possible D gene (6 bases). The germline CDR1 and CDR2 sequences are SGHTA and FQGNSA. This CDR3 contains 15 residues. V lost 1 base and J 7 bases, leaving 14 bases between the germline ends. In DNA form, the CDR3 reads TGTGCCAGCAGCTTAGGGGAGACAGGATTGCAGCCCCAGCATTTT. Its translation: CASSLGETGLQPQHF.

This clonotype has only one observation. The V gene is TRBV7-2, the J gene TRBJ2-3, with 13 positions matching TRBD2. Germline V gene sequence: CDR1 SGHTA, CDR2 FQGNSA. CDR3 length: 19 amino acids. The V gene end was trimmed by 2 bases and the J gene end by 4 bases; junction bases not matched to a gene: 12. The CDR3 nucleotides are TGTGCCAGCAGCTTAAGTCTTTGGAAACTAGCGGGGGGGCCAGATACGCAGTATTTT. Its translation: CASSLSLWKLAGGPDTQYF.